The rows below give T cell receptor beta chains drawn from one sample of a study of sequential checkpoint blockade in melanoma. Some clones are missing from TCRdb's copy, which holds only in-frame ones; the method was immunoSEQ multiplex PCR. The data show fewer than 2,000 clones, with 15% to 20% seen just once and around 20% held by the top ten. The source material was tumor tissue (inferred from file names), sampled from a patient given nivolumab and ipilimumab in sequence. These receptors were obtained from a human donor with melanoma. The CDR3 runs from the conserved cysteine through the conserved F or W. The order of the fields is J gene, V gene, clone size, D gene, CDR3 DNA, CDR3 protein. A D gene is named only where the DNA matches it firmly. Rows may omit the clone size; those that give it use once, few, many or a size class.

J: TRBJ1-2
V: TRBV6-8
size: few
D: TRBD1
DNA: TGTGCCAGCAGACCCCTTCGACAGGGAGCTGGCTACACCTTC
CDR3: CASRPLRQGAGYTF

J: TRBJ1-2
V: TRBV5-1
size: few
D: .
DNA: TGCGCCAGCAGCTTGGAGGCAGAGGGGAACTATGGCTACACTTTC
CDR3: CASSLEAEGNYGYTF

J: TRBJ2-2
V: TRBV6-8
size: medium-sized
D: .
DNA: TGTGCCAGCAGTTACTTTACCGGGGGGGAGCTGTTTTTT
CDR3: CASSYFTGGELFF

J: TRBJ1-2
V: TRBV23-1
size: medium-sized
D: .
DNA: TGCGCCAGCAGTCAGTCCGCAGCTAACTATGGCTACACCTTC
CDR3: CASSQSAANYGYTF

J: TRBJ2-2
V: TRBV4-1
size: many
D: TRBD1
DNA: TGCGCCAGCAGCTTCATTTTCACAGGGGGCGCCTCCGGGGAGCTGTTTTTT
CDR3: CASSFIFTGGASGELFF

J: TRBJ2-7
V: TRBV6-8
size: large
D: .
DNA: TGTGCCAGTCGGGAACAGGGAGGATACGAGCAGTACTTC
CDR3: CASREQGGYEQYF

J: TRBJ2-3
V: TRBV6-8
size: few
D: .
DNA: TGTGCCAGCAGACGCGGCAGAATTAGCACAGATACGCAGTATTTT
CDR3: CASRRGRISTDTQYF

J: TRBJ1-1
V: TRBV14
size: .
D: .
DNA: TGTGCCAGCAGCCAGGGAACACCGTTGGTGAACACTGAAGCTTTCTTT
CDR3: CASSQGTPLVNTEAFF

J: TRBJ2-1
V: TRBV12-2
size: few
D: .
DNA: TGTGCAAGTCTATCGACGGGGGGAAGCTACAATGAGCAGTTCTTC
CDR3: CASLSTGGSYNEQFF

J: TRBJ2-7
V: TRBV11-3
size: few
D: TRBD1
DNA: TGTGCCAGCAGCTCAGGACAGGGAGCATTATCCGAGCAGTACTTC
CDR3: CASSSGQGALSEQYF